The 14 T cell receptor beta chains below were found in one sample sequenced in a study of spatial heterogeneity in lung cancer. A single record per CDR3 protein comes from TCRdb applying MiXCR to the 5' RACE reads. The sample has 15,000 or so distinct CDR3 sequences, roughly 4.7% seen once. Overall study results and limits: Tumoral mutation counts were tracked by counts of expanded intratumoral alpha and beta TCRs.

The time point was: sample taken at primary tumor resection. These TCRs are of unknown antigen specificity. Specimen: lung tumor tissue, collected at surgery. These receptors originate from a female donor with early-stage non-small cell lung cancer.

This clonotype was found many times. This beta chain is an unintended read in a library built for alpha chains; its size means little. The J gene is TRBJ2-3, the V gene TRBV7-6; possible D gene TRBD2, 5 bases. The CDR3 sequence is 13 residues long. V was cut by 2 bases and J by 4 bases, with 7 bases left in between. CDR1 and CDR2 from the germline V gene are SGHVS and FNYEAQ. DNA of the CDR3: TGTGCCAGCAGCTTATGGACTGCAGATACGCAGTATTTT. It yields the protein CASSLWTADTQYF.

For this clonotype: This beta chain slipped into a library made for alpha chains as a stray read, so its size is not meaningful. V is TRBV4-2 and J is TRBJ1-2; D gene uncertain. This CDR3 comprises 15 residues. Germline lookup yields CDR1 LGHNA and CDR2 YNFKEQ. With 0 bases removed from V and 7 bases from J, the gap between germline ends came to 15 bases. As DNA, the CDR3 is TGTGCCAGCAGCCAAGATCTGAGGGCGAGGGCTGGCTACACCTTC. This codes for CASSQDLRARAGYTF.

In its sample, this clonotype was seen many times. Little can be read into the size of this beta chain, an off-target read in a library designed for alpha chains. The J gene is TRBJ2-5, the V gene TRBV7-9; D not certain. This CDR3 region has 16 residues. Trimming removed 3 bases from V and 4 bases from J, with 18 bases in between. Germline V gene data show CDR1 as SEHNR and CDR2 as FQNEAQ (reference sequence). CDR3 region: CASSFSAGVVPETQYF. The CDR3 DNA sequence: TGTGCCAGCAGCTTTTCCGCTGGGGTCGTGCCAGAGACCCAGTACTTC. Full variable domain (missing parts from reference TRBV7-9 and TRBJ2-5): DTGVSQNPRHKITKRGQNVTFRCDPISEHNRLYWYRQTLGQGPEFLTYFQNEAQLEKSRLLSDRFSAERPKGSFSTLEIQRTEQGDSAMYLCASSFSAGVVPETQYFGPGTRLLVL.

This clonotype was detected only a few times. Since it is a stray read in a library aimed at alpha chains, this beta chain has a size that is not meaningful. The chain combines TRBV27 with TRBJ1-2, with a possible D match to TRBD1 (6 bases). V lost 2 bases to trimming and J lost 2 bases, with 9 bases between them. The length of the CDR3 is 14 residues. Looked up from germline, CDR1 is MNHEY and CDR2 is SMNVEV (reference sequence). The CDR3 coding sequence is TGTGCCAGCAGTTTAGACAGGATAAACTATGGCTACACCTTC. Translation: CASSLDRINYGYTF.

Turning to this clonotype: Within a library made for alpha chains, this beta chain is off target, and its count is uninformative. The chain joins TRBV18 to TRBJ2-2; 10 bases map to TRBD1. The CDR3 covers 19 residues. V was pared by 5 bases and J by 3 bases, with 15 bases of the junction left unmatched. Germline lookup yields CDR1 KGHSH and CDR2 LQKENI. CDR3 protein: CASSGTGTGALLDTGELFF. The CDR3 DNA is TGTGCCAGCTCAGGGACCGGGACAGGGGCCCTTTTGGACACCGGGGAGCTGTTTTTT. The full variable domain, in which reference TRBV18 and TRBJ2-2 provide the parts outside the CDR3, is NAGVMQNPRHLVRRRGQEARLRCSPMKGHSHVYWYRQLPEEGLKFMVYLQKENIIDESGMPKERFSAEFPKEGPSILRIQQVVRGDSAAYFCASSGTGTGALLDTGELFFGEGSRLTVL.

This clonotype was found many times. This beta chain came through as a stray read in a library set up for alpha chains, and its size says little. V and J are TRBV12-3 or TRBV12-4 and TRBJ2-7; D tentatively fits TRBD1 or TRBD2 (5 bases each). There are 13 residues in the CDR3. The germline V and J ends were trimmed by 3 bases and 2 bases, with 8 bases remaining between them. In nucleotides, the CDR3 is TGTGCCAGCAGTTTTCTGGGGGCCTACGAGCAGTACTTC. This gives the protein CASSFLGAYEQYF.

This clonotype occurred many times. The library was designed around alpha chains, so this beta chain is a stray read whose abundance carries little weight. The V and J genes are TRBV29-1 and TRBJ1-4; 10 bases are a match to TRBD1. Trimming at V came to 5 bases and at J to 1 base, leaving 1 base not matched to a gene. The CDR3 sequence is 14 residues long. The germline CDR1 and CDR2 sequences are SQVTM and ANQGSEA. The CDR3 DNA reads TGCAGCGTTTGGACAGGGGGAACTAATGAAAAACTGTTTTTT. This sequence encodes CSVWTGGTNEKLFF.

This clonotype was seen repeatedly, ten times or more. In a library made to pick up alpha chains, this beta chain is a stray read with a size that means little. The chain uses TRBV29-1 and TRBJ2-5; TRBD1 matches 9 bases. The CDR3 contains 13 residues. V was clipped by 7 bases and J by 6 bases; unmatched bases: 9. In germline, CDR1 is SQVTM, CDR2 ANQGSEA. The DNA of the CDR3 is TGCAGCGCCGATCTACAGGGGGCGAAGACCCAGTACTTC. It codes for CSADLQGAKTQYF.

This clonotype was seen repeatedly, ten times or more. Since it is a stray read in a library aimed at alpha chains, this beta chain has a size that is not meaningful. The rearrangement joins TRBV5-6 to TRBJ2-7; D call uncertain. Germline V lookup: CDR1 SGHDT, CDR2 YYEEEE. CDR3 size: 14 residues. The V gene lost 4 bases and the J gene lost 3 bases, with 14 bases spanning the gap. In nucleotides, the CDR3 is TGTGCCAGCAGCCTTGCATCAATACTCTACGAGCAGTACTTC. It is translated as CASSLASILYEQYF.

Ten or more counts support this clonotype. The library was built for alpha chains, so this beta chain is an off-target read and its size means little. This sequence joins TRBV20-1 and TRBJ2-3; D is uncertain. The CDR3 is 12 amino acids. The V end was cut by 7 bases, the J end by 3 bases, with 11 bases between. CDR1 DFQATT and CDR2 SNEGSKA come from the germline V gene (reference sequence). The CDR3 reads CSGTRRTDTQYF. CDR3 DNA: TGCAGTGGGACCCGAAGGACAGATACGCAGTATTTT.

This clonotype appeared many times. Because the library targeted alpha chains, this beta chain is an off-target read whose size means little. This chain links TRBV19 with TRBJ2-7, with D perhaps being TRBD1 or TRBD2 (6 bases each). The CDR3 covers 13 residues. Germline CDR1 reads LNHDA; CDR2 reads SQIVND (reference sequence). V gave up 8 bases and J gave up 0 bases, with 11 bases separating them. The CDR3 region has the DNA TGTGCCAGTGCGCCGGGGGCCTCCTACGAGCAGTACTTC. Translated: CASAPGASYEQYF.

This clonotype was counted at least ten times. The library was designed around alpha chains, so this beta chain is a stray read whose abundance carries little weight. This sequence joins TRBV2 and TRBJ1-5; perhaps TRBD1 as D (5 bases). This CDR3 contains 12 residues. V was cut by 8 bases and J by 7 bases, with 12 bases left in between. CDR1 is SNHLY and CDR2 is FYNNEI in the germline V gene. In nucleotides, the CDR3 is TGTGCCAGCGGCCCGGAGGGGCAGCCCCAGCATTTT. Translation gives CASGPEGQPQHF.

This clonotype was counted many times. This beta chain came through as a stray read in a library set up for alpha chains, and its size says little. The chain is built from TRBV7-2 and TRBJ2-1; D remains ambiguous. Trimming took 1 base from V and 7 from J, leaving 11 bases between them. This CDR3 is built from 14 residues. Per germline, CDR1 SGHTA and CDR2 FQGNSA. The CDR3 loop reads CASSLDHFENEQFF. For the CDR3, the DNA is TGTGCCAGCAGCTTAGACCACTTCGAGAATGAGCAGTTCTTC.

Points on this clonotype: This beta chain was picked up by a library intended for alpha chains and is off target, so its count carries little meaning. The chain uses TRBV5-3 and TRBJ1-2; TRBD1 is a possible D gene (5 bases). TRBV5-3 falls under the ORF class, with uncertain function. This CDR3 has 13 amino acids. V shed 1 base and J shed 3 bases, with 7 bases lying between them. The CDR3, as DNA: TGTGCCAGAAGCTTGTCAGGGCACTATGGCTACACCTTC. Translated: CARSLSGHYGYTF.